The clone carrying this TCR beta chain was picked up a small number of times. Its antigen is still unknown. This sample was taken from a study of cytomegalovirus exposure and HLA in healthy donors. Whole-study results and caveats: Cytomegalovirus association was assigned to more than 150 TCR beta chains. In vitro assays verified that a few CMV-associated chains recognized CMV antigens specifically. In a later analysis, first-cohort TCR clusters were found to tend to co-occur in the 130 or so validation repertoires.

V was cut by 3 bases and J by 6 bases, with 8 bases left in between. CDR3 size: 13 residues. Germline V gives CDR1 SGHAT, CDR2 FQDESV (reference sequence). Some clones are missing from TCRdb's copy, which holds only in-frame ones; the method was immunoSEQ multiplex PCR. The sample records some 210,000 clones, roughly 84% being singletons. This rearrangement joins TRBV11-1 to TRBJ2-2; D perhaps matches TRBD1 (6 bases). The origin of this receptor is a young woman in good health and CMV-seropositive. Material for sequencing was PBMCs. CDR3 bases: TGTGCCAGCAGCTTGAACAGGGCCGGGGAGCTGTTTTTT. Protein sequence: CASSLNRAGELFF.